This T cell receptor beta chain was observed in a study of technical replicates of blood from several donors. V gave up 8 bases and J gave up 3 bases; unmatched junction bases: 12. The germline V gene has CDR1 SQVTM and CDR2 ANQGSEA. This CDR3 spans 14 amino acids. The repertoire was sequenced with immunoSEQ multiplex PCR; TCRdb's copy has only in-frame clones and lacks some. This sample yields more than 80,000 clones, of which 90% to 97% are seen a single time; approximately 0.21% belongs to the top ten. Sequencing was carried out using T cells isolated from PBMCs. J is TRBJ1-1 and V is TRBV29-1; 7 bases map to TRBD1. This sequence was found in a human donor in good health. CDR3 bases: TGCAGCCCCCCGGCTACAGGGGTTGACACTGAAGCTTTCTTT. The encoded protein is CSPPATGVDTEAFF.